A single sample gave rise to the 4 T cell receptor beta chains below, sequenced in a study of blood T cell repertoires in COVID-19 (TCRdb year 2020). The library was prepared using the immunoSEQ multiplex PCR assay. TCRdb's version of the immuneACCESS table is confined to in-frame rearrangements and falls short of the full clone set. An unresolved V gene accounts for under half of the shortfall where checked; the remainder is of unknown origin. Here the sample has 70,000 or so clones; approximately 86% occur a single time. Approximately 15% of the sample lies in the top ten. Sequencing was done on a sample of peripheral blood. All receptors come from a man aged 35 to 55 with COVID-19, enrolled during active disease.

V and J are TRBV6-5 and TRBJ1-2; 9 bases are shared with TRBD1. This CDR3 has 14 residues. V lost 7 bases and J lost 8; bases outside the gene matches: 11. Germline-derived CDR1 and CDR2 are MNHEY and SVGAGI. The CDR3 coding sequence is TGTGCCAGCACCCCCCGCGCACAGGGGGCCGGCTACACCTTC. It yields the protein CASTPRAQGAGYTF.

Only one count was recorded for this clone. This sequence joins TRBV27 and TRBJ2-7, with D possibly being TRBD2 (5 bases). This CDR3 has 15 residues. Trimming left V 2 bases short and J 3 bases short, with 14 bases between. CDR1 and CDR2 (germline): MNHEY, SMNVEV (reference sequence). CDR3 coding DNA: TGTGCCAGCAGTTTACGACCCCGAGGGCACTACGAGCAGTACTTC. Translation gives CASSLRPRGHYEQYF.

V is TRBV2 and J is TRBJ2-1; D might be TRBD1 (5 bases). Germline V CDR1 and CDR2: SNHLY, FYNNEI. V lost 6 bases and J lost 4, with 10 bases in between. The CDR3 has 13 residues. CDR3 protein: CASRPTVYNEQFF. The CDR3 DNA is TGTGCCAGCAGACCGACAGTGTACAATGAGCAGTTCTTC. The full variable domain, in which reference TRBV2 and TRBJ2-1 provide the parts outside the CDR3, is EPEVTQTPSHQVTQMGQEVILRCVPISNHLYFYWYRQILGQKVEFLVSFYNNEISEKSEIFDDQFSVERPDGSNFTLKIRSTKLEDSAMYFCASRPTVYNEQFFGPGTRLTVL.

The count of this clone is one. This sequence joins TRBV6-4 and TRBJ2-7, with D maybe TRBD2 (6 bases). Germline CDR1 is MRHNA and CDR2 is SNTAGT. This CDR3 is 15 amino acids long. V lost 2 bases to trimming and J lost 3 bases, with 14 bases between them. In DNA form, the CDR3 reads TGTGCCAGCAGTGACCGGCGAGGGACTGTCTACGAGCAGTACTTC. Amino acids: CASSDRRGTVYEQYF.